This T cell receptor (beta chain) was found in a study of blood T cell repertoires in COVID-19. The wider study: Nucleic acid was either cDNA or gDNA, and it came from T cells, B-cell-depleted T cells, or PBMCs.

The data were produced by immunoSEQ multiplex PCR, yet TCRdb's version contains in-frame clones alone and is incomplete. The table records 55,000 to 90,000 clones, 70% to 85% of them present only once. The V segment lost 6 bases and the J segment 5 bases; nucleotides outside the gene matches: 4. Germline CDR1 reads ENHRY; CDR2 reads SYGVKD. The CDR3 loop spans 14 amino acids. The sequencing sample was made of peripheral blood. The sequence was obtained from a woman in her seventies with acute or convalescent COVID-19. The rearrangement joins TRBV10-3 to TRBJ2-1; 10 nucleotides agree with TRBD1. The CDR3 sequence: CAISSGTGDNEQFF. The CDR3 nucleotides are TGTGCCATCAGCTCCGGGACAGGGGACAATGAGCAGTTCTTC.